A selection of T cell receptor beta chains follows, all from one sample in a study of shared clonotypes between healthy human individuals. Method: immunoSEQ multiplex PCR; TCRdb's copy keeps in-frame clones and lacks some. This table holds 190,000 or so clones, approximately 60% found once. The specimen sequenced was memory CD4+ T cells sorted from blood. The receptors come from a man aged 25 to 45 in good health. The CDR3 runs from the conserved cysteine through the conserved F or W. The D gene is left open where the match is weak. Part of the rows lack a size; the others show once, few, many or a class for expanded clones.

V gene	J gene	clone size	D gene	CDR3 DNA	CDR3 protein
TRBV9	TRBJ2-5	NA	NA	TGTGCCAGCAGCGTAGCTCGGGAGACCCAGTACTTC	CASSVARETQYF
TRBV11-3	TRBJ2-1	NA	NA	TGTGCCAGCAGCTTAGGGCAGGGGAATGAGCAGTTCTTC	CASSLGQGNEQFF
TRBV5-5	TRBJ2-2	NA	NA	TGTGCCAGCAGCTTGCTAGCTAATTCGAACACCGGGGAGCTGTTTTTT	CASSLLANSNTGELFF
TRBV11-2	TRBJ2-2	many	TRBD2	TGTGCCAGCAGCTTAACTCCAGCGGGAACCTCCGGGGAGCTGTTTTTT	CASSLTPAGTSGELFF
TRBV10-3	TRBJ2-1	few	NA	TGTGCCATCCGCGTTGGGGCGCTATACAATGAGCAGTTCTTC	CAIRVGALYNEQFF
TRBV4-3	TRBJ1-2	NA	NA	TGCGCCAGCAGCCAAGAGACGGGGGACTATGGCTACACCTTC	CASSQETGDYGYTF
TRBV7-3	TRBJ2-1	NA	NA	TGTGCCAGCAGCTTGACGTCGGGGGTGGTTTACAATGAGCAGTTCTTC	CASSLTSGVVYNEQFF
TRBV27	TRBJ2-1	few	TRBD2	TGTGCCAGCAGTACCCGGACTAGCGGGAGTTACAATGAGCAGTTCTTC	CASSTRTSGSYNEQFF
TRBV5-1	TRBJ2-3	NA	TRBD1	TGCGCCAGCAGCTCACCGGGCAGGGGGATTAACACAGATACGCAGTATTTT	CASSSPGRGINTDTQYF
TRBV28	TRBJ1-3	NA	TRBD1	TGTGCCAGCAGTCCCAATCAGGGGGATCCAACTGGAAACACCATATATTTT	CASSPNQGDPTGNTIYF
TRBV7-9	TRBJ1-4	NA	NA	TGTGCCAGCAGCTTCAGCGGGGGCGGAGATGAAAAACTGTTTTTT	CASSFSGGGDEKLFF
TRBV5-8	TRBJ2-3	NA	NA	TGTGCCAGCAGCTTCGGAAGCGGCCTCAACACAGATACGCAGTATTTT	CASSFGSGLNTDTQYF
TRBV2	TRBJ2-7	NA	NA	TGTGCCAGCAAAGTGGACAGCCACACTTACGAGCAGTACTTC	CASKVDSHTYEQYF
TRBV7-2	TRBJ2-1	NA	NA	TGTGCCAGCAGCTCCCGACCTTACAATGAGCAGTTCTTC	CASSSRPYNEQFF
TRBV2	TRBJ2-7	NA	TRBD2	TGTGCCGGAAGTTTCGTGGGGACTAGCTACGCCCACGAGCAGTACTTC	CAGSFVGTSYAHEQYF
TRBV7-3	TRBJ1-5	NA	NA	TGTGCCAGCAGCTTAGGGCATAGCAATCAGCCCCAGCATTTT	CASSLGHSNQPQHF
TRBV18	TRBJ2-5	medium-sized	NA	TGTGCCAGCTCACCACTACAGGGTGCAGAGACCCAGTACTTC	CASSPLQGAETQYF
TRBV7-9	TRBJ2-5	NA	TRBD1	TGTGCCAGCAGCCCAGGACAGGGGGCGGGGGAGACCCAGTACTTC	CASSPGQGAGETQYF
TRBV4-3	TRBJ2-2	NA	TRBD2	TGCGCCAGCAGCCATGCCGGGACTAGCGTGTTGTTTTTT	CASSHAGTSVLFF
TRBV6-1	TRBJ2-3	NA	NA	TGTGCCAGCAGGGTTCCCACAGATACGCAGTATTTT	CASRVPTDTQYF
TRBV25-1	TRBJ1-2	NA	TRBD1	TGTGCCAGCAGTGACCAAACAGGGGGCAACTATGGCTACACCTTC	CASSDQTGGNYGYTF
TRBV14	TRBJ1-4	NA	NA	TGTGCCAGCAGCCGGACTGTTGGAGCATTAGCAACTAATGAAAAACTGTTTTTT	CASSRTVGALATNEKLFF
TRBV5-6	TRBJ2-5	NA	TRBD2	TGTGCCAGCAGCCGGAGACTAGCGGGATTAGGAGAGACCCAGTACTTC	CASSRRLAGLGETQYF
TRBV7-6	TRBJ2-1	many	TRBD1	TGTGCCAGCAGCCCGCCTCTTACGACAGGGACGGACTACAATGAGCAGTTCTTC	CASSPPLTTGTDYNEQFF
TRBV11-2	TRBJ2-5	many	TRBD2	TGTGCCAGCAGCCTATGGGGACTAGCGGGAACTAAAGAGACCCAGTACTTC	CASSLWGLAGTKETQYF
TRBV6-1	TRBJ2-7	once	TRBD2	TGTGCGAGCGGGAGGGGCGGGAGGTCTTCCTACGAGCAGTACTTC	CASGRGGRSSYEQYF
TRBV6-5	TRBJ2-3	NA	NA	TGTGCCAGCAGCCAGTCAGATACGCAGTATTTT	CASSQSDTQYF
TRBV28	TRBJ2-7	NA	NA	TGTGCCAGCAGTTTAGACCTTCGCGCGGACTACGAGCAGTACTTC	CASSLDLRADYEQYF
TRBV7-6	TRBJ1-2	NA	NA	TGTGCCAGCAGCTTAGGAGGCCCGGCCGCTCGTGTTGTGCACTATGGCTACACCTTC	CASSLGGPAARVVHYGYTF
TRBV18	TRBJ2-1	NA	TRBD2	TGTGCCAGCTCACCAACTCTAGCGGGAGATAATGAGCAGTTCTTC	CASSPTLAGDNEQFF
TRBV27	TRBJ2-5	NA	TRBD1	TGTGCCAGCAGTTCCACGGGACAGGGAGTACTGGAGACCCAGTACTTC	CASSSTGQGVLETQYF
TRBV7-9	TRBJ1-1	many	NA	TGTGCCAGCAGCCAGGTAAAGAACACTGAAGCTTTCTTT	CASSQVKNTEAFF
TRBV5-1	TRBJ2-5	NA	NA	TGCGCCAGCAGCTTGGCGAAGGAGACCCAGTACTTC	CASSLAKETQYF
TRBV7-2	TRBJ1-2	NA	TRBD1	TGTGCCAGCAGCCCACAGGGGGACTATGGCTACACCTTC	CASSPQGDYGYTF
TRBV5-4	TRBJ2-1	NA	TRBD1	TGTGCCAGCAGCGCACCACCGGGACAGGGATCTGATGAGCAGTTCTTC	CASSAPPGQGSDEQFF
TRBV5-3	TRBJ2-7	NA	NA	TGTGCCAGAAGTTCCTCTTTGGAGGTCCCCTACGAGCAGTACTTC	CARSSSLEVPYEQYF
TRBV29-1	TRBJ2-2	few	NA	TGCAGCGTTACGGGACTCCTCACCGGGGAGCTGTTTTTT	CSVTGLLTGELFF